The 14 T cell receptor beta chains below were found in one sample sequenced in a study of type 1 regulatory T cells. TCRdb fed the reads into MiXCR, producing one record per CDR3 protein. The data show about 42,000 distinct CDR3 sequences, 9% to 15% seen once. The antigens these receptors bind are not known. Sequencing input: cultured non-Tr1 T cells, either the whole culture or a sorted T cell fraction (not recorded which). These TCRs come from a human donor in good health.

Many counts were recorded for this clonotype. The V and J genes are TRBV7-2 and TRBJ2-3; D gene unclear. Germline V CDR1 and CDR2: SGHTA, FQGNSA. The CDR3 runs to 14 residues. The V end was cut by 5 bases, the J end by 2 bases, with 11 bases between. CDR3 sequence: CASSPLILTDTQYF. CDR3 nucleotides: TGTGCCAGCAGCCCTCTTATCCTCACAGATACGCAGTATTTT. Looking up the rest from reference TRBV7-2 and TRBJ2-3 gives the full variable domain: GAGVSQSPSNKVTEKGKDVELRCDPISGHTALYWYRQSLGQGLEFLIYFQGNSAPDKSGLPSDRFSAERTGGSVSTLTIQRTQQEDSAVYLCASSPLILTDTQYFGPGTRLTVL.

Many counts were recorded for this clonotype. The chain uses TRBV7-2 and TRBJ2-3, with D possibly TRBD2 on 5 matching bases. The CDR3 spans 15 residues. Trimming removed 4 bases from V and 1 base from J, with 12 bases in between. Germline V gives CDR1 SGHTA, CDR2 FQGNSA. The CDR3 nucleotides are TGTGCCAGCAGCTATAGCGTTCCAGGCACAGATACGCAGTATTTT. Protein sequence: CASSYSVPGTDTQYF.

In this sample, this clonotype turned up a few times. The V call is TRBV6-5, the J call TRBJ2-5, with D perhaps TRBD2 (6 bases). The CDR3 spans 14 residues. Germline-derived CDR1 and CDR2 are MNHEY and SVGAGI. The V end lost 6 bases, the J end lost 2 bases, and 13 bases lay between the germline ends. The chain's CDR3 is CASRSRAGQETQYF. DNA for the CDR3: TGTGCCAGCAGGTCCAGGGCGGGACAAGAGACCCAGTACTTC.

The V call is TRBV7-2, the J call TRBJ2-2; 7 positions match TRBD1. The V segment lost 5 bases and the J segment 7 bases; nucleotides outside the gene matches: 4. The length of the CDR3 is 13 residues. Germline V gene sequence: CDR1 SGHTA, CDR2 FQGNSA. The CDR3 protein is CASSPGTVGELFF. CDR3 nucleotide sequence: TGTGCCAGCAGCCCGGGGACAGTCGGGGAGCTGTTTTTT. The entire variable domain, with the rest obtained from reference TRBV7-2 and TRBJ2-2, is as follows: GAGVSQSPSNKVTEKGKDVELRCDPISGHTALYWYRQSLGQGLEFLIYFQGNSAPDKSGLPSDRFSAERTGGSVSTLTIQRTQQEDSAVYLCASSPGTVGELFFGEGSRLTVL.

This clonotype was observed many times. This chain connects TRBV20-1 to TRBJ1-1; D not resolved. Germline V gene sequence: CDR1 DFQATT, CDR2 SNEGSKA (reference sequence). Deletions cut 2 bases from V and 5 bases from J, with 6 bases between. The CDR3 length is 11 residues. The CDR3 DNA sequence: TGCAGTGCTAGAAGTGGGACTGAAGCTTTCTTT. This gives the protein CSARSGTEAFF.

This clonotype is classed as medium-sized (0.01 to 0.1%). The chain joins TRBV2 to TRBJ1-5; possibly TRBD1 for D (5 bases). The V and J ends lost 6 bases and 0 bases respectively, with 15 bases between them. The CDR3 contains 16 residues. In germline, CDR1 is SNHLY, CDR2 FYNNEI. The CDR3 DNA is TGTGCCAGCAGCGAACAGGCGTGGAGTAGCAATCAGCCCCAGCATTTT. This encodes CASSEQAWSSNQPQHF. The whole variable domain, filled in from reference TRBV2 and TRBJ1-5, reads EPEVTQTPSHQVTQMGQEVILRCVPISNHLYFYWYRQILGQKVEFLVSFYNNEISEKSEIFDDQFSVERPDGSNFTLKIRSTKLEDSAMYFCASSEQAWSSNQPQHFGDGTRLSIL.

This clonotype was observed a handful of times. At one end, the junction sequence differs from germline, possibly due to a read error. V usage is TRBV18 and J usage is TRBJ1-3, with D perhaps TRBD1 (5 bases). This CDR3 contains 14 residues. The germline gives CDR1 KGHSH, CDR2 LQKENI. The CDR3 loop is CASSPQDSGNTIYF. CDR3 in DNA: TGTGCCAGCTCGCCACAGGATTCTGGAAACACCATATATTTT.

This clonotype was picked up a small number of times. The chain couples TRBV5-5 to TRBJ2-2, with no clear D. The CDR3 spans 14 residues. Between the trimmed V and J ends, which lost 1 base and 4 bases, there was a span of 8 bases. The germline V gene encodes CDR1 SGHKS and CDR2 YYEKEE (reference sequence). CDR3 in amino acids: CASSLTLTTGELFF. The CDR3 bases are TGTGCCAGCAGCTTGACCCTGACCACCGGGGAGCTGTTTTTT.

The chain uses TRBV5-4 and TRBJ2-1, with 14 bases matching TRBD2. V trimming: 4 bases; J trimming: 5 bases; junction bases outside the gene matches: 2. Germline CDR1 reads SGHNT; CDR2 reads YYREEE (reference sequence). This CDR3 region has 15 residues. The CDR3 coding sequence is TGTGCCAGCAGCCAGGGACTAGCGGGGGACAATGAGCAGTTCTTC. The encoded protein is CASSQGLAGDNEQFF.

Concerning this clonotype: A much bigger clone sits one base away, suggesting this may be a read error. The rearrangement uses TRBV5-1 and TRBJ2-7; D may be TRBD1 (5 bases). Trimming removed 3 bases at V and 5 bases at J, with 12 bases between. The CDR3 has 13 amino acids. Germline V gene data show CDR1 as SGHRS and CDR2 as YFSETQ. This CDR3 is CASSSPQGNEQYF. In nucleotides, the CDR3 is TGCGCCAGCAGCTCCCCTCAGGGCAACGAGCAGTACTTC. Full variable domain (rest looked up from reference TRBV5-1 and TRBJ2-7): KAGVTQTPRYLIKTRGQQVTLSCSPISGHRSVSWYQQTPGQGLQFLFEYFSETQRNKGNFPGRFSGRQFSNSRSEMNVSTLELGDSALYLCASSSPQGNEQYFGPGTRLTVT.

This clonotype was seen at least ten times. V and J are TRBV12-3 or TRBV12-4 and TRBJ2-7; 8 bases line up with TRBD2. The junction had 8 bases not matched to a gene; V was cut back by 6 bases and J by 7 bases. This CDR3 is built from 13 residues. This CDR3 is CASRSSGTREQYF. CDR3 sequence (DNA): TGTGCCAGCAGGTCCTCAGGGACTAGGGAGCAGTACTTC.

This clonotype has a handful of counts. This chain connects TRBV6-1 to TRBJ2-7, with a weak D call TRBD1 (8 bases). This CDR3 contains 13 residues. CDR1 MNHNS and CDR2 SASEGT come from the germline V gene. V was trimmed by 7 bases and J by 0 bases, leaving 10 bases between them. The CDR3 protein is CASNRGGSYEQYF. The CDR3 DNA reads as TGTGCCAGCAACAGGGGGGGCTCCTACGAGCAGTACTTC.

The table lists this clonotype with a few counts. This chain connects TRBV5-1 to TRBJ1-1; a weak D match, TRBD1 (5 bases). Germline V lookup: CDR1 SGHRS, CDR2 YFSETQ. The ends were cut back, 4 bases at V and 6 bases at J, with 25 bases in the middle. The CDR3 covers 17 residues. The CDR3 DNA reads as TGCGCCAGCAGCGGGGGTGGGTTAAGGACGGCAATTTCTGAAGCTTTCTTT. This translates into CASSGGGLRTAISEAFF. The variable domain in full, completed from reference TRBV5-1 and TRBJ1-1, reads KAGVTQTPRYLIKTRGQQVTLSCSPISGHRSVSWYQQTPGQGLQFLFEYFSETQRNKGNFPGRFSGRQFSNSRSEMNVSTLELGDSALYLCASSGGGLRTAISEAFFGQGTRLTVV.

This clonotype was found a few times. V usage is TRBV18 and J usage is TRBJ2-5; a possible D gene is TRBD1 (5 bases). In germline, CDR1 is KGHSH, CDR2 LQKENI. CDR3 length: 14 residues. Trimming removed 3 bases at V and 6 bases at J, with 14 bases between. For the CDR3, the DNA is TGTGCCAGCTCACCCGGTACAGGCACGAAGACCCAGTACTTC. Translated: CASSPGTGTKTQYF. The whole variable domain, filled in from reference TRBV18 and TRBJ2-5, reads NAGVMQNPRHLVRRRGQEARLRCSPMKGHSHVYWYRQLPEEGLKFMVYLQKENIIDESGMPKERFSAEFPKEGPSILRIQQVVRGDSAAYFCASSPGTGTKTQYFGPGTRLLVL.